One sample yielded the 18 T cell receptor beta chains listed below, sequenced in a study of T cells and Merkel cell carcinoma outcomes. Using immunoSEQ multiplex PCR, the repertoire was profiled, and TCRdb retains in-frame clones only, with some absent. The profile covers some 3,300 clones, with roughly 85% appearing a single time and about a sixth taken by the ten largest. Input material: tumor tissue from Merkel cell carcinoma. These receptors were obtained from a human donor with Merkel cell carcinoma.

On this clone itself: At one boundary the junction diverges from the germline segment, which might be a read error. The chain employs TRBV7-9 and TRBJ1-1; no reliable D call. Germline V gene data show CDR1 as SEHNR and CDR2 as FQNEAQ (reference sequence). The CDR3 totals 14 residues. This chain's CDR3 is CVSSSLGSNTEAFF. The CDR3 DNA reads TGTGTCAGCAGCTCCTTAGGATCGAACACTGAAGCTTTCTTT.

The genes are TRBV28 and TRBJ1-5; perhaps TRBD1 as D (5 bases). The J call may not be correct, given that the DNA end is closer to TRBJ2-3. The CDR3 covers 17 residues. Germline V lookup: CDR1 MDHEN, CDR2 SYDVKM. The chain's CDR3 is CASSPPGRERVNQPQYF. CDR3 bases: TGTGCCAGCAGTCCCCCTGGCAGGGAAAGGGTGAATCAGCCCCAGTATTTT.

The V gene is TRBV4-3, the J gene TRBJ1-2, with a possible D match to TRBD1 (5 bases). Germline V gene sequence: CDR1 LGHNA, CDR2 YSLEER. The V gene lost 2 bases and the J gene lost 11 bases, with 21 bases spanning the gap. This CDR3 spans 15 amino acids. The CDR3 sequence: CASSQYMGTPVQYTF. CDR3 bases: TGCGCCAGCAGCCAATACATGGGGACCCCCGTGCAGTACACCTTC.

This clone showed up just a few times. The chain combines TRBV2 with TRBJ1-6; TRBD1 agrees at 7 bases. Germline lookup yields CDR1 SNHLY and CDR2 FYNNEI. The CDR3 covers 14 residues. V lost 5 bases and J lost 7; bases outside the gene matches: 5. The CDR3: CASSKGQLNSPLHF. CDR3 bases: TGTGCCAGCAGTAAGGGACAGCTAAATTCACCCCTCCACTTT.

The chain uses TRBV2 and TRBJ1-5; no firm D call. V gave up 5 bases and J gave up 2 bases, with 4 bases separating them. CDR1 is SNHLY and CDR2 is FYNNEI in the germline V gene. The CDR3 has 12 residues. The CDR3 sequence: CASSLGNQPQHF. As DNA, the CDR3 is TGTGCCAGCAGTTTAGGCAATCAGCCCCAGCATTTT.

This clone was seen only a few times. This chain uses TRBV9 with TRBJ2-1; 8 bases match TRBD2. The germline gives CDR1 SGDLS, CDR2 YYNGEE. With 4 bases clipped from V and 5 bases from J, the junction kept 11 bases outside the gene matches. This CDR3 has 16 residues. CDR3 sequence (DNA): TGTGCCAGCAGCTCGAGGACTAGCCAAACACACAATGAGCAGTTCTTC. This codes for CASSSRTSQTHNEQFF.

The V call is TRBV28, the J call TRBJ2-2, with TRBD2 identical over 12 bases. Germline V gene lookup returns CDR1 MDHEN and CDR2 SYDVKM. This CDR3 has 14 amino acids. V lost 7 bases, J lost 5 bases, and 2 bases stayed unmatched. The CDR3 reads CASTGLAGTGELFF. The CDR3 DNA follows: TGTGCCAGCACCGGACTAGCGGGGACCGGGGAGCTGTTTTTT. Full variable domain (remainder filled in from reference TRBV28 and TRBJ2-2): DVKVTQSSRYLVKRTGEKVFLECVQDMDHENMFWYRQDPGLGLRLIYFSYDVKMKEKGDIPEGYSVSREKKERFSLILESASTNQTSMYLCASTGLAGTGELFFGEGSRLTVL.

This chain links TRBV5-1 with TRBJ1-2; tentatively, D is TRBD1 (6 bases). The CDR3 totals 15 residues. The germline CDR1 and CDR2 sequences are SGHRS and YFSETQ. Deletions cut 0 bases from V and 2 bases from J, with 11 bases between. The CDR3 region is CASSLGWGLNYGYTF. The CDR3 DNA sequence: TGCGCCAGCAGCTTGGGCTGGGGGCTCAACTATGGCTACACCTTC. The full variable domain, completed using reference TRBV5-1 and TRBJ1-2, is KAGVTQTPRYLIKTRGQQVTLSCSPISGHRSVSWYQQTPGQGLQFLFEYFSETQRNKGNFPGRFSGRQFSNSRSEMNVSTLELGDSALYLCASSLGWGLNYGYTFGSGTRLTVV.

This chain connects TRBV7-2 to TRBJ1-6; D is perhaps TRBD1 (5 bases). Looked up from germline, CDR1 is SGHTA and CDR2 is FQGNSA. Trimming removed 2 bases from V and 8 bases from J, with 10 bases in between. The CDR3 consists of 14 residues. The CDR3 sequence is CASSLRTRDSPLHF. The CDR3 DNA sequence: TGTGCCAGCAGCTTAAGGACCAGGGATTCACCCCTCCACTTT.

This clone was picked up a small number of times. The V call is TRBV6-1, the J call TRBJ2-5, with 8 positions matching TRBD2. The J segment lost 2 bases and the V segment lost 0 bases, leaving 5 bases of the junction unmatched. The CDR3 has 16 residues. Germline V gives CDR1 MNHNS, CDR2 SASEGT. For the CDR3, the DNA is TGTGCCAGCAGTGAAGCCGGAGCGGGGGTACAAGAGACCCAGTACTTC. Its translation is CASSEAGAGVQETQYF.

This chain connects TRBV11-1 to TRBJ1-4, with TRBD1 identical over 8 bases. Germline CDR1 reads SGHAT; CDR2 reads FQDESV (reference sequence). The V segment lost 3 bases and the J segment 8 bases; nucleotides outside the gene matches: 5. The CDR3 totals 14 residues. CDR3 amino acids: CASSFPGGSEKLFF. The DNA of the CDR3 is TGTGCCAGCAGCTTCCCAGGGGGCAGCGAAAAACTGTTTTTT.

This chain joins TRBV30 and TRBJ1-3, with D hard to call. CDR1 and CDR2 (germline): GTSNPN, SVGIG (reference sequence). V was cut by 3 bases and J by 0 bases, with 12 bases left in between. This CDR3 spans 15 amino acids. As DNA, the CDR3 is TGTGCCTGGAGACTTGTCCGTCTCTCTGGAAACACCATATATTTT. Protein product: CAWRLVRLSGNTIYF. The entire variable domain, with the rest obtained from reference TRBV30 and TRBJ1-3, is as follows: SQTIHQWPATLVQPVGSPLSLECTVEGTSNPNLYWYRQAAGRGLQLLFYSVGIGQISSEVPQNLSASRPQDRQFILSSKKLLLSDSGFYLCAWRLVRLSGNTIYFGEGSWLTVV.

This rearrangement joins TRBV20-1 to TRBJ2-7; no clear D gene. The germline V gene has CDR1 DFQATT and CDR2 SNEGSKA (reference sequence). The CDR3 is 11 amino acids. Between the trimmed V and J ends, which lost 2 bases and 6 bases, there was a span of 8 bases. CDR3 sequence: CSARSGSEQYF. CDR3 bases: TGCAGTGCTAGATCCGGGTCCGAGCAGTACTTC.

The J gene is TRBJ2-4, the V gene TRBV11-2; 10 nucleotides align to TRBD1. Germline V CDR1 and CDR2: SGHAT, FQNNGV. Trimming at V came to 2 bases and at J to 0 bases, leaving 7 bases not matched to a gene. The CDR3 totals 18 residues. CDR3 loop: CASSLLGQGELAKNIQYF. As DNA, the CDR3 is TGTGCCAGCAGCTTACTAGGACAGGGGGAATTAGCCAAAAACATTCAGTACTTC.

With respect to this clone: The sample has other DNA sequences that encode this CDR3 too. The chain joins TRBV6-5 to TRBJ2-6; no reliable D call. The V and J ends lost 4 bases and 4 bases respectively, with 14 bases between them. This CDR3 comprises 16 residues. Germline CDR1 and CDR2: MNHEY and SVGAGI. CDR3 in amino acids: CASSSITRAGANVLTF. The CDR3 DNA reads as TGTGCCAGCAGTTCGATAACGCGAGCAGGGGCCAACGTCCTGACTTTC.

The chain employs TRBV6-5 and TRBJ2-7; 8 bases match TRBD2. There are 15 residues in the CDR3. With 3 bases clipped from V and 1 base from J, the junction kept 5 bases outside the gene matches. Germline-derived CDR1 and CDR2 are MNHEY and SVGAGI. The CDR3 region is CASSYKLADSYEQYF. CDR3 nucleotide sequence: TGTGCCAGCAGTTATAAACTAGCGGATTCCTACGAGCAGTACTTC.

The table lists this clone with a count of one. V usage is TRBV6-6 and J usage is TRBJ1-2; TRBD1 is a possible D gene (6 bases). The CDR3 runs 14 residues. Germline CDR1 reads MNHNY; CDR2 reads SVGAGI (reference sequence). The V end was cut by 7 bases, the J end by 4 bases, with 16 bases between. The CDR3 DNA is TGTGCCAGCAAGCAACCGGGACAAATCTATGGCTACACCTTC. Its translation: CASKQPGQIYGYTF.

V gene TRBV7-9 combines with J gene TRBJ1-4; the D is unclear. The CDR3 is 15 amino acids. Per germline, CDR1 SEHNR and CDR2 FQNEAQ (reference sequence). Trimming shortened V by 6 bases and J by 0 bases, and 11 bases separated the two germline ends. CDR3 in amino acids: CASSYPSTTNEKLFF. The CDR3 nucleotides are TGTGCCAGCAGTTACCCATCTACAACTAATGAAAAACTGTTTTTT.